Following are 26 T cell receptor beta chains from one sample sequenced in a study of cytomegalovirus exposure and HLA in healthy donors (TCRdb year 2017). The library was made by the immunoSEQ multiplex PCR assay. For the multiplex PCR, a mixture combining 60 forward primers for TCR Vbeta segments and 13 reverse primers for TCR Jbeta segments was used. TCRdb re-hosts the immuneACCESS table, in-frame sequences only. Its copies lack some clones; in the studies checked, an unresolved V gene accounts for under half of them, and the cause for the rest is not known. Within this sample are over 100,000 clones, with roughly 70% of them counted one time only. 4.2% of the sample is taken by the ten largest. Sequencing was carried out using PBMCs. These receptors were taken from a man aged 50 to 59 in good health and CMV-seropositive.

The V call is TRBV28, the J call TRBJ1-6; D not resolved. The germline V gene has CDR1 MDHEN and CDR2 SYDVKM. V lost 6 bases and J 4 bases, leaving 10 bases between the germline ends. The length of the CDR3 is 14 residues. The CDR3, as DNA: TGTGCCAGCAGAATGGGAGGGTATAATTCACCCCTCCACTTT. Protein sequence: CASRMGGYNSPLHF.

The CDR3: CATSRRSGGTHTQYF. CDR3 nucleotide sequence: TGTGCCACCAGCAGAAGATCGGGGGGCACCCATACGCAGTATTTT. The genes are TRBV15 and TRBJ2-3; D is possibly TRBD2 (7 bases). V shed 2 bases and J shed 7 bases, with 16 bases lying between them. There are 15 residues in the CDR3. CDR1 and CDR2 from the germline V gene are LNHNV and YYDKDF (reference sequence).

This sequence joins TRBV4-2 and TRBJ2-2, with 7 positions matching TRBD2. The CDR3 loop spans 14 amino acids. Trimming at V came to 4 bases and at J to 7 bases, leaving 6 bases not matched to a gene. In germline, CDR1 is LGHNA, CDR2 YNFKEQ. The CDR3, as DNA: TGTGCCAGCAGCCTAACCGGGGGGATCGGGGAGCTGTTTTTT. Its translation: CASSLTGGIGELFF.

CDR3 sequence reads: CASSLRTGYNEQFF. The CDR3 nucleotides read TGTGCCAGCAGCTTGAGGACAGGCTACAATGAGCAGTTCTTC. V gene TRBV5-4 combines with J gene TRBJ2-1; TRBD1 matches 7 bases. Germline V CDR1 and CDR2: SGHNT, YYREEE (reference sequence). V was pared by 1 base and J by 3 bases, with 1 base of the junction left unmatched. The CDR3 is 14 amino acids. Full variable domain (outside the CDR3, taken from reference TRBV5-4 and TRBJ2-1): ETGVTQSPTHLIKTRGQQVTLRCSSQSGHNTVSWYQQALGQGPQFIFQYYREEENGRGNFPPRFSGLQFPNYSSELNVNALELDDSALYLCASSLRTGYNEQFFGPGTRLTVL.

The V call is TRBV7-2, the J call TRBJ1-2, with 7 bases identical to TRBD1. The length of the CDR3 is 17 residues. The V gene's germline CDR1 is SGHTA and CDR2 FQGNSA. V was clipped by 5 bases and J by 3 bases; unmatched bases: 15. CDR3 sequence reads: CASSPDRVTLYYYGYTF. The CDR3 nucleotides read TGTGCCAGCAGCCCTGACAGGGTAACCCTATACTACTATGGCTACACCTTC.

The V call is TRBV14, the J call TRBJ2-2; D unresolved. The CDR3 loop spans 13 amino acids. Germline assignment: CDR1 SGHDN and CDR2 FVKESK. V was cut by 1 base and J by 7 bases, with 7 bases left in between. The CDR3 DNA sequence: TGTGCCAGCAGCCAAGTCGTCAGCGGGGAGCTGTTTTTT. Its protein is CASSQVVSGELFF.

This chain uses TRBV2 with TRBJ2-7, with 8 bases that match TRBD1. J gave up 3 bases and V 4 bases, and 11 bases lay outside the gene matches. The germline V gene encodes CDR1 SNHLY and CDR2 FYNNEI. The CDR3 has 16 amino acids. The CDR3 loop reads CASSGLTGEAIYEQYF. CDR3 nucleotide sequence: TGTGCCAGCAGTGGGTTGACAGGGGAGGCTATCTACGAGCAGTACTTC.

The rearrangement uses TRBV11-3 and TRBJ2-7, with D possibly being TRBD2 (6 bases). Trimming pared 5 bases from V and 5 bases from J, leaving 19 bases between. This CDR3 is built from 15 residues. Germline CDR1 reads SGHNT; CDR2 reads YENEEA. The CDR3, as DNA: TGTGCCAGCAGCCCGGGGGACCTTTTGTTCCACGAGCAGTACTTC. Translation gives CASSPGDLLFHEQYF.

The chain is built from TRBV5-4 and TRBJ2-2; TRBD1 is a possible D gene (5 bases). This CDR3 contains 15 residues. The germline gives CDR1 SGHNT, CDR2 YYREEE (reference sequence). Trimming removed 1 base from V and 5 bases from J, with 12 bases in between. The CDR3 here is CASSLRGVKTGELFF. The CDR3 region has the DNA TGTGCCAGCAGCTTGAGGGGCGTAAAGACCGGGGAGCTGTTTTTT.

The V call is TRBV5-4, the J call TRBJ2-1, with D possibly being TRBD2 (6 bases). Trimming cost V 4 bases and J 7 bases, with 21 bases left between them. Per the germline V gene, CDR1 is SGHNT and CDR2 is YYREEE (reference sequence). The CDR3 runs to 16 residues. The CDR3 DNA reads as TGTGCCAGCAGCCGCTTCACCGGCCTCGGGGGAAATGAGCAGTTCTTC. Amino acids: CASSRFTGLGGNEQFF.

This clone showed up just once. This chain connects TRBV6-4 to TRBJ1-2; 7 nucleotides align to TRBD1. After removal of 8 bases from V and 4 bases from J, the junction contained 16 bases not matched to a gene. In germline, CDR1 is MRHNA, CDR2 SNTAGT. The CDR3 sequence is 16 residues long. The CDR3 spells CASAPSPGQSLYGYTF. CDR3 DNA sequence: TGTGCCAGCGCCCCCTCCCCGGGACAGTCACTCTATGGCTACACCTTC.

This clone appeared a single time. This sequence joins TRBV10-2 and TRBJ1-1, with D possibly being TRBD1 (5 bases). CDR1 and CDR2 from the germline V gene are WSHSY and SAAADI. V was pared by 10 bases and J by 8 bases, with 14 bases between. The CDR3 totals 11 residues. The CDR3 DNA reads TGCGCCACCCTTCGGGGGGGAGAAGCTTTCTTT. This codes for CATLRGGEAFF.

V is TRBV10-2 and J is TRBJ2-7; 8 nucleotides line up with TRBD2. The V gene end was trimmed by 10 bases and the J gene end by 3 bases; junction bases not matched to a gene: 8. CDR3 length: 13 residues. Germline V gene lookup returns CDR1 WSHSY and CDR2 SAAADI. The CDR3 here is CATRAGGSYEQYF. Written as DNA, the CDR3 is TGCGCCACCCGGGCGGGGGGAAGCTACGAGCAGTACTTC.

The V call is TRBV7-9, the J call TRBJ2-1; D perhaps matches TRBD2 (6 bases). The germline gives CDR1 SEHNR, CDR2 FQNEAQ (reference sequence). The CDR3 length is 15 residues. V was clipped by 7 bases and J by 8 bases, with 21 bases between them. The CDR3 here is CASIIGGTQGDEQFF. The CDR3 coding sequence is TGTGCCAGCATCATAGGAGGGACGCAAGGGGATGAGCAGTTCTTC.

This clone was recorded a few times. The CDR3 spells CASSLAAVGTGNADTQYF. The CDR3 coding sequence is TGTGCCAGCAGCTTAGCCGCAGTCGGGACAGGGAATGCAGATACGCAGTATTTT. The chain links TRBV7-2 to TRBJ2-3, with TRBD1 matching 9 bases. With 0 bases clipped from V and 4 bases from J, the junction kept 11 bases outside the gene matches. The CDR3 extends over 18 amino acids. Germline loops: CDR1 SGHTA, CDR2 FQGNSA. The whole variable domain, filled in from reference TRBV7-2 and TRBJ2-3, reads GAGVSQSPSNKVTEKGKDVELRCDPISGHTALYWYRQSLGQGLEFLIYFQGNSAPDKSGLPSDRFSAERTGGSVSTLTIQRTQQEDSAVYLCASSLAAVGTGNADTQYFGPGTRLTVL.

The chain carries TRBV5-1 and TRBJ2-3; 8 bases are a match to TRBD1. The V gene's germline CDR1 is SGHRS and CDR2 YFSETQ. J lost 5 bases, V lost 0 bases, and 14 bases had no gene match. There are 18 residues in the CDR3. CDR3 residues: CASSLGHKPGQAVDTQYF. The DNA of the CDR3 is TGCGCCAGCAGCTTGGGACACAAGCCGGGACAGGCGGTAGATACGCAGTATTTT.

The CDR3 sequence is CASSLPGQTTSGANVLTF. CDR3 bases: TGTGCCAGCAGTCTTCCGGGACAAACCACTTCTGGGGCCAACGTCCTGACTTTC. The genes are TRBV2 and TRBJ2-6; D possibly corresponds to TRBD1 (6 bases). Germline V gene sequence: CDR1 SNHLY, CDR2 FYNNEI. Trimming cost V 5 bases and J 1 base, with 18 bases left between them. This CDR3 has 18 amino acids.

Note on this clone: Relative to the germline gene, one junction end is altered; a read error may explain this. This sequence joins TRBV15 and TRBJ2-2; 7 bases align to TRBD2. This CDR3 is built from 15 residues. Germline V gene lookup returns CDR1 LNHNV and CDR2 YYDKDF (reference sequence). This CDR3 reads CATSRDGAGTEELFF. In DNA, the CDR3 is TGTGCCACCAGCAGAGACGGAGCGGGGACCGAGGAGCTGTTTTTT.

The chain joins TRBV5-4 to TRBJ2-3; 10 bases are a match to TRBD2. Germline-derived CDR1 and CDR2 are SGHNT and YYREEE (reference sequence). CDR3 length equals 17 residues. V lost 3 bases and J lost 1; bases outside the gene matches: 8. CDR3 residues: CASSSGLAVRRTDTQYF. For the CDR3, the DNA is TGTGCCAGCAGCTCTGGACTAGCGGTGCGACGCACAGATACGCAGTATTTT. The whole variable domain, remainder taken from reference TRBV5-4 and TRBJ2-3, is ETGVTQSPTHLIKTRGQQVTLRCSSQSGHNTVSWYQQALGQGPQFIFQYYREEENGRGNFPPRFSGLQFPNYSSELNVNALELDDSALYLCASSSGLAVRRTDTQYFGPGTRLTVL.

The chain links TRBV7-8 to TRBJ1-5, with 10 bases aligning to TRBD1. The CDR3 runs to 15 residues. The germline CDR1 and CDR2 sequences are SGHVS and FQNEAQ. V was pared by 1 base and J by 9 bases, with 6 bases of the junction left unmatched. In DNA, the CDR3 is TGTGCCAGCAGCTTAGTCGACAGGGGGCGAGGGCCCCAGCATTTT. Amino acids: CASSLVDRGRGPQHF.

The J gene is TRBJ1-1, the V gene TRBV19; unclear D gene. CDR1 LNHDA and CDR2 SQIVND come from the germline V gene (reference sequence). V was trimmed by 3 bases and J by 1 base, leaving 9 bases between them. This CDR3 comprises 14 residues. DNA of the CDR3: TGTGCCAGTAGTATCCCCAGAACGAACACTGAAGCTTTCTTT. This translates into CASSIPRTNTEAFF.

The chain is built from TRBV5-6 and TRBJ1-2, with D tentatively TRBD1 (5 bases). Trimming removed 0 bases from V and 4 bases from J, with 16 bases in between. Germline loops: CDR1 SGHDT, CDR2 YYEEEE. CDR3 size: 16 residues. Written as DNA, the CDR3 is TGTGCCAGCAGCTTGGGGCAGGGATATCAGCGCTATGGCTACACCTTC. As protein: CASSLGQGYQRYGYTF.

V gene TRBV5-1 combines with J gene TRBJ2-5; 15 nucleotides match TRBD2. CDR3 size: 18 residues. Germline CDR1 SGHRS, CDR2 YFSETQ. V trimming: 3 bases; J trimming: 5 bases; junction bases outside the gene matches: 11. CDR3 DNA: TGCGCCAGCAGCTGGAGGAGGACTAGCGGGGGGGCCGTGGAGACCCAGTACTTC. This codes for CASSWRRTSGGAVETQYF.

This clone is a singleton in its sample. J is TRBJ2-7 and V is TRBV29-1; TRBD2 might be the D (5 bases). V was shortened by 7 bases and J by 2 bases, with 18 bases between the two germline ends. This CDR3 spans 14 amino acids. The germline V gene encodes CDR1 SQVTM and CDR2 ANQGSEA. CDR3 residues: CSDLQVLEAYEQYF. CDR3 DNA sequence: TGCAGCGACCTCCAGGTTCTGGAGGCCTACGAGCAGTACTTC.

V is TRBV19 and J is TRBJ1-2; a weak D match, TRBD1 (6 bases). Between the trimmed V and J ends, which lost 5 bases and 4 bases, there was a span of 17 bases. CDR1 LNHDA and CDR2 SQIVND come from the germline V gene (reference sequence). This CDR3 is 15 amino acids long. CDR3 region: CASSRGTTNAYGYTF. In DNA, the CDR3 is TGTGCCAGTAGTCGAGGGACAACGAATGCCTATGGCTACACCTTC.

This chain links TRBV6-1 with TRBJ1-1, with 7 bases that match TRBD1. Germline CDR1 MNHNS, CDR2 SASEGT. Unmatched junction bases numbered 8, after V lost 6 bases and J lost 1 base. The CDR3 totals 15 residues. CDR3 coding DNA: TGTGCCAGCAGCCCTCGACAGGGTAGGAACACTGAAGCTTTCTTT. Translation: CASSPRQGRNTEAFF.